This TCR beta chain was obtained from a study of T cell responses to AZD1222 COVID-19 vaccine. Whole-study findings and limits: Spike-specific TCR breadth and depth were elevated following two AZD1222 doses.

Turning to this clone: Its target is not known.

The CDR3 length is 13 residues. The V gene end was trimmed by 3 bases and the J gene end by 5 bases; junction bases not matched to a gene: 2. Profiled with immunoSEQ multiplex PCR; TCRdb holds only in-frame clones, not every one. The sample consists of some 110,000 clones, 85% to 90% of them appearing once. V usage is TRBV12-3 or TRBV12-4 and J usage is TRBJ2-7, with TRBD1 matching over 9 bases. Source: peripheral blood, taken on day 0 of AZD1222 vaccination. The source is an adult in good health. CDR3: CASSFGQGNEQYF. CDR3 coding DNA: TGTGCCAGCAGTTTCGGACAGGGGAACGAGCAGTACTTC.